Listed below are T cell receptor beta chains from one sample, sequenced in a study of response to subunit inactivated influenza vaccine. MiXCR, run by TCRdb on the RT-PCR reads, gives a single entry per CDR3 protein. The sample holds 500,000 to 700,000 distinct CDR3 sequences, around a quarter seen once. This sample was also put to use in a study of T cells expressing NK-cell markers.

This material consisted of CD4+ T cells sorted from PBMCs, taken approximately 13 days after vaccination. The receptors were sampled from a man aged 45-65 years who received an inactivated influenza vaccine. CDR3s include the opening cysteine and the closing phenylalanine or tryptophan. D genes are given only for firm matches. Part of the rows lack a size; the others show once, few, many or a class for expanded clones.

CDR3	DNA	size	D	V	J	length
CASSWRDRDTGELFF	TGCGCCAGCAGCTGGCGGGACAGGGACACCGGGGAGCTGTTTTTT	-	TRBD1	TRBV5-1	TRBJ2-2	15
CATSDRTLLADTQYF	TGTGCCACCAGTGATAGGACATTGCTTGCAGATACGCAGTATTTT	few	-	TRBV24-1	TRBJ2-3	15
CSVQSGVAQPQHF	TGCAGTGTCCAATCGGGGGTCGCTCAGCCCCAGCATTTT	-	-	TRBV20-1	TRBJ1-5	13
CSARNRFRDEKLFF	TGCAGTGCTAGGAACAGGTTCCGGGATGAAAAACTGTTTTTT	few	-	TRBV20-1	TRBJ1-4	14
CAISGSGTTDTQYF	TGTGCCATCAGTGGGTCAGGGACCACAGATACGCAGTATTTT	few	-	TRBV10-3	TRBJ2-3	14
CASSVGEETQYF	TGTGCCAGCAGCGTCGGTGAAGAGACCCAGTACTTC	many	-	TRBV9	TRBJ2-5	12
CASSPGGPPPLF	TGTGCCAGCAGTCCCGGAGGACCCCCTCCCCTCTTC	-	-	TRBV2	TRBJ2-1	12
CASSAFTEPQHF	TGTGCCAGCAGTGCCTTTACGGAGCCCCAGCATTTT	-	-	TRBV12-3/TRBV12-4	TRBJ1-5	12
CASSFGTSGAGELFF	TGTGCCAGCAGCTTCGGGACTAGCGGGGCCGGGGAGCTGTTTTTT	few	TRBD2	TRBV7-2	TRBJ2-2	15
CASSLTLLTSGSTDTQYF	TGTGCCAGCAGCTTAACGTTACTAACTAGCGGCAGCACAGATACGCAGTATTTT	-	TRBD2	TRBV7-3	TRBJ2-3	18
CSVEGVRETYNEQFF	TGCAGCGTTGAAGGTGTACGGGAAACCTACAATGAGCAGTTCTTC	-	-	TRBV29-1	TRBJ2-1	15
CASSFNGEKLFF	TGTGCCAGCAGTTTTAACGGTGAAAAACTGTTTTTT	many	-	TRBV12-3/TRBV12-4	TRBJ1-4	12
CASAGSHNEQFF	TGTGCCAGCGCAGGGTCCCACAATGAGCAGTTCTTC	few	-	TRBV6-6	TRBJ2-1	12
CASSSQEGTGELFF	TGTGCCAGCAGCTCGCAGGAGGGTACCGGGGAGCTGTTTTTT	-	-	TRBV7-2	TRBJ2-2	14
CASSRSGVSYEQYF	TGTGCCAGCAGCCGCAGTGGGGTTAGCTACGAGCAGTACTTC	many	-	TRBV3-1	TRBJ2-7	14
CASSQETTGTGINEQYF	TGTGCCAGCAGCCAGGAAACCACCGGGACAGGGATCAACGAGCAGTACTTC	-	TRBD1	TRBV4-2	TRBJ2-7	17
CSVASLETQYF	TGCAGTGTCGCATCTTTGGAGACCCAGTACTTC	few	-	TRBV20-1	TRBJ2-5	11
CASSQDPRNNEQFF	TGCGCCAGCAGCCAAGATCCCCGGAACAATGAGCAGTTCTTC	few	-	TRBV4-3	TRBJ2-1	14
CASSSSSGPAETQYF	TGCGCCAGCAGCTCCTCTAGCGGGCCCGCGGAGACCCAGTACTTC	few	TRBD2	TRBV5-1	TRBJ2-5	15
CASSWGDRGTEAFF	TGTGCCAGCAGTTGGGGGGACAGGGGCACTGAAGCTTTCTTT	few	TRBD1	TRBV2	TRBJ1-1	14
CASSQGVQVNFLFF	TGTGCCAGCAGCCAAGGAGTTCAGGTTAACTTTCTGTTTTTT	few	-	TRBV3-1	TRBJ1-4	14
CASSSQVTPLGNTIYF	TGTGCCAGCAGTTCGCAAGTCACTCCTCTTGGAAACACCATATATTTT	-	-	TRBV6-5	TRBJ1-3	16
CASSRVGGSHEQYF	TGTGCCAGCAGCCGGGTTGGGGGGTCCCACGAGCAGTACTTC	few	-	TRBV7-2	TRBJ2-7	14
CSASKSPNEQFF	TGCAGTGCTAGCAAATCCCCGAATGAGCAGTTCTTC	-	-	TRBV20-1	TRBJ2-1	12
CASSGTLGNQPQHF	TGTGCCAGCAGTGGGACTCTTGGCAATCAGCCCCAGCATTTT	few	-	TRBV12-3/TRBV12-4	TRBJ1-5	14
CSVGSQGDRSTEAFF	TGCAGCGTTGGATCTCAGGGGGATCGAAGCACTGAAGCTTTCTTT	few	TRBD1	TRBV29-1	TRBJ1-1	15
CASSQGESGGFTDTQYF	TGCGCCAGCAGCCAAGGAGAGTCCGGGGGGTTCACAGATACGCAGTATTTT	many	TRBD2	TRBV4-1	TRBJ2-3	17
CASSLPQGASGANVLTF	TGTGCCAGCAGTTTACCCCAGGGAGCCTCTGGGGCCAACGTCCTGACTTTC	-	-	TRBV12-3/TRBV12-4	TRBJ2-6	17
CSVEVTGRQGTQYF	TGCAGCGTTGAAGTTACGGGCCGCCAAGGCACGCAGTATTTT	-	-	TRBV29-1	TRBJ2-3	14
CSASRSASSDEQFF	TGCAGTGCTAGTCGATCGGCGTCTAGTGATGAGCAGTTCTTC	-	-	TRBV20-1	TRBJ2-1	14
CSARQQGNNSPLHF	TGCAGTGCTAGACAGCAGGGAAATAATTCACCCCTCCACTTT	-	-	TRBV20-1	TRBJ1-6	14